This TCR beta chain was sequenced during a study of CD8+CD57+ T cells in acquired aplastic anemia. General study findings and limits: Significant differences in CD8+ Simpson's diversity were not observed between patients and controls.

As regards this clonotype: Its antigen remains unidentified.

Profiling that covered TCR beta VDJ and CDR3 relied on genomic DNA as its template. TCRdb processed the reads anew with MiXCR; each CDR3 protein has one entry. In the table there are approximately 190,000 distinct CDR3 sequences, 64% of which are singletons. J gave up 6 bases and V 7 bases, and 17 bases lay outside the gene matches. This CDR3 comprises 17 residues. Germline CDR1 and CDR2: SEHNR and FQNEAQ (reference sequence). The sequencing sample was made of sorted CD4+, CD8+, or CD8+CD57+ T cells (not recorded which) from PBMCs. The clonotype comes from a human donor with severe aplastic anemia or a healthy control (not recorded which). The chain links TRBV7-9 to TRBJ2-2, with 7 bases that match TRBD1. The CDR3 protein is CASTLGGNRGVSGELFF. CDR3 in DNA: TGTGCCAGCACCCTTGGTGGAAACAGGGGAGTATCCGGGGAGCTGTTTTTT. Looking up the rest from reference TRBV7-9 and TRBJ2-2 gives the full variable domain: DTGVSQNPRHKITKRGQNVTFRCDPISEHNRLYWYRQTLGQGPEFLTYFQNEAQLEKSRLLSDRFSAERPKGSFSTLEIQRTEQGDSAMYLCASTLGGNRGVSGELFFGEGSRLTVL.